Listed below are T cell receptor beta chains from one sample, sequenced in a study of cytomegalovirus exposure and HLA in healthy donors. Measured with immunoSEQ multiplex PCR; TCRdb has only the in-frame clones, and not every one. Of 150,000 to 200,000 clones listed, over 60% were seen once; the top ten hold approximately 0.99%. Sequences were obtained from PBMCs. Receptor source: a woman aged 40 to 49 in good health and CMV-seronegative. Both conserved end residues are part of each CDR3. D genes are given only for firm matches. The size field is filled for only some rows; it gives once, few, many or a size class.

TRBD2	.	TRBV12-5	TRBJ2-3	TGTGCTAGTGGTTTGGGAGTAGCGGGAGCGGGAGATACGCAGTATTTT	CASGLGVAGAGDTQYF
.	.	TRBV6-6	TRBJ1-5	TGTGCCAGCAACCCCAGGGCTGCAAACAATCAGCCCCAGCATTTT	CASNPRAANNQPQHF
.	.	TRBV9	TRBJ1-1	TGTGCCAGCAGCGCCCTACAGGATCCCGTGTATGGTGAAGCTTTCTTT	CASSALQDPVYGEAFF
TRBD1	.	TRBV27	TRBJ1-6	TGTGCCAGCAGTTTTCACAGGGGGCGAAATAATTCACCCCTCCACTTT	CASSFHRGRNNSPLHF
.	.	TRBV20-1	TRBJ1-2	TGCAGTGCTAGCAGGGATTATGGCTACACCTTC	CSASRDYGYTF
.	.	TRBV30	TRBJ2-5	TGTGCCTGTGGACCCGGGGGGACCCAGTACTTC	CACGPGGTQYF
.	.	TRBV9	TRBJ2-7	TGTGCCAGCAGCCCACAGATCCAAGCCCACGAGCAGTACTTC	CASSPQIQAHEQYF
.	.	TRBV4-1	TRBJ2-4	TGCGCCAGCAGCCAAGATCCCACGACAGGAATAGTTGACATTCAGTACTTC	CASSQDPTTGIVDIQYF
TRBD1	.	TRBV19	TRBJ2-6	TGTGCCAGTAGTATTATGGGACAGGGGGCGGCTGGGGCCAACGTCCTGACTTTC	CASSIMGQGAAGANVLTF
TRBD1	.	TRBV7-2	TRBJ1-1	TGTGCCAGCAGCCCGGACAGGGGGAGAACTGAAGCTTTCTTT	CASSPDRGRTEAFF
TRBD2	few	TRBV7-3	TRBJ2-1	TGTGCCAGCAGCCTCGGGACTAGCGGCTACAATGAGCAGTTCTTC	CASSLGTSGYNEQFF
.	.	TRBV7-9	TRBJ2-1	TGTGCCAGCAGCGAAAGTTTGAGCAATGAGCAGTTCTTC	CASSESLSNEQFF
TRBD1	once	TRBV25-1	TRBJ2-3	TGTGCCAGCTCATCCTACGGGACAGGGGGCGGTGATACGCAGTATTTT	CASSSYGTGGGDTQYF
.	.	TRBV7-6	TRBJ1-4	TGTGCCAGCAGCTTAGCCCGGTACGAAAAACTGTTTTTT	CASSLARYEKLFF
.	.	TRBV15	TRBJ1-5	TGTGCCACCAGCCGGACTGCTGATCAGCCCCAGCATTTT	CATSRTADQPQHF
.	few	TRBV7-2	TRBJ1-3	TGTGCCAGCAGCTTAGGGACCCCTGAAGGGGGAGGAAACACCATATATTTT	CASSLGTPEGGGNTIYF
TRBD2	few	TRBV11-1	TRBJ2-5	TGTGCCAGCAGCCTTAGCGGGACACAAGAGACCCAGTACTTC	CASSLSGTQETQYF
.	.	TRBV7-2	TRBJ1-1	TGTGCCAGCAGCTTAATAGAAGCAGGTCAGGGCACTGAAGCTTTCTTT	CASSLIEAGQGTEAFF
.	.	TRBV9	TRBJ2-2	TGTGCCAGCAGCGTAGTACAGGGTAACACCGGGGAGCTGTTTTTT	CASSVVQGNTGELFF
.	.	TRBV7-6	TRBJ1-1	TGTGCCAGCGGAAAAAGGACCGGGGAGGTTACTGAAGCTTTCTTT	CASGKRTGEVTEAFF
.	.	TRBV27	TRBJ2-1	TGTGCCAGCGGGGGCGGGTGGGGGAGTCCCAATGAGCAGTTCTTC	CASGGGWGSPNEQFF
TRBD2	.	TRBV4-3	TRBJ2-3	TGCGCCAGCAGCCAAAGATTTTCTAGCGGGAGTCCGGGCACAGATACGCAGTATTTT	CASSQRFSSGSPGTDTQYF
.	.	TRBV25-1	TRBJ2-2	TGTGCCACCAGGGGCGGGAGAAACACCGGGGAGCTGTTTTTT	CATRGGRNTGELFF
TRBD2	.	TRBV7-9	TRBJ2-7	TGTTCCAGCAGCTTACCCGGCGGGAGGTCCCACGAGCAGTACTTC	CSSSLPGGRSHEQYF
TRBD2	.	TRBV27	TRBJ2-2	TGTGCCAGCAGTTTTACTAGCGGGACCGGGGAGCTGTTTTTT	CASSFTSGTGELFF
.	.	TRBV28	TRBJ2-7	TGTGCCAGCAGAAACCGACAGATACCCTACGAGCAGTACTTC	CASRNRQIPYEQYF
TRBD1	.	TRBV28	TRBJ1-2	TGTGCCAGCAGTACCGGGACAGGGCACTATGGCTACACCTTC	CASSTGTGHYGYTF
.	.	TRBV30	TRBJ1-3	TGTGCCTGGAGTGTAAGGGGCTCTGGAAACACCATATATTTT	CAWSVRGSGNTIYF
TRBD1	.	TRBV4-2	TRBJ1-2	TGTGCCAGCAGCCAAGCTACGACAGGGGGCGTTTATGGCTACACCTTC	CASSQATTGGVYGYTF
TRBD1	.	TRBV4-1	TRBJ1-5	TGCGCCAGCAGCCTCAGGGGGCATAGCAATCAGCCCCAGCATTTT	CASSLRGHSNQPQHF
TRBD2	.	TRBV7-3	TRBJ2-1	TGTGCCAGCAGCTCCCTTGGTCTAAGCGGGAGCAGCCGGCAAGGGGTCGATGAGCAGTTCTTC	CASSSLGLSGSSRQGVDEQFF
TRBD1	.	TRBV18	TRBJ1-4	TGTGCCAGCTCACTACAGGGGGAAAAACTGTTTTTT	CASSLQGEKLFF
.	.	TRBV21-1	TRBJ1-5	TGTGCCAGCAGCAAAGATCTGACAGGGGATCGAGTTAGCAATCAGCCCCAGCATTTT	CASSKDLTGDRVSNQPQHF
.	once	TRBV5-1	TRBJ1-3	TGCGCCAGCAGCGGGGACTCAAGAAACACCATATATTTT	CASSGDSRNTIYF
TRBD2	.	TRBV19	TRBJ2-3	TGTGCCAGTAGTATAGAACCGGGACTACCAGATACGCAGTATTTT	CASSIEPGLPDTQYF
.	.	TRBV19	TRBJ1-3	TGTGCCAGTAGTATAGCTAGGTTCTCTGGAAACACCATATATTTT	CASSIARFSGNTIYF
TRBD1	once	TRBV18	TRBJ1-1	TGTGCCAGCTCACCACCGACAGGGTTCACTGAAGCTTTCTTT	CASSPPTGFTEAFF